This is a list of T cell receptor beta chains from one sample in a study of blood T cell repertoires in COVID-19. The table came from immunoSEQ multiplex PCR; TCRdb's copy has only in-frame clones and leaves some out. This table holds hundreds of thousands of clones, 85% found once. The sequencing sample was made of PBMCs or T cells enriched from blood (not recorded which). The receptors were gathered from a woman aged 50 to 60 who had recovered from COVID-19. Both conserved end residues are part of each CDR3. A D gene is named only where the DNA matches it firmly. Expanded clones are given a class, and other clones once, few, many or no size at all.

J gene: TRBJ1-3
clone size: -
V gene: TRBV5-1
D gene: TRBD1
CDR3 protein: CASSLQQGAAGNTIYF
CDR3 DNA: TGCGCCAGCAGCTTACAACAGGGGGCGGCTGGAAACACCATATATTTT

J gene: TRBJ1-2
clone size: -
V gene: TRBV2
D gene: TRBD1
CDR3 protein: CASSEARRRQGARGYGYTF
CDR3 DNA: TGTGCCAGCAGTGAAGCGCGTAGGAGACAGGGGGCGCGTGGCTATGGCTACACCTTC

J gene: TRBJ1-1
clone size: -
V gene: TRBV5-4
D gene: TRBD1
CDR3 protein: CASSPGQEFEAFF
CDR3 DNA: TGTGCCAGCAGCCCGGGACAGGAATTTGAAGCTTTCTTT

J gene: TRBJ2-5
clone size: -
V gene: TRBV7-8
D gene: -
CDR3 protein: CASSDWRDFSQYF
CDR3 DNA: TGTGCCAGCAGCGACTGGAGGGACTTCTCCCAGTACTTC

J gene: TRBJ1-1
clone size: -
V gene: TRBV2
D gene: -
CDR3 protein: CASSDHPPQVGTEAFF
CDR3 DNA: TGTGCCAGCAGTGACCACCCCCCACAGGTCGGAACTGAAGCTTTCTTT

J gene: TRBJ1-5
clone size: -
V gene: TRBV6-5
D gene: -
CDR3 protein: CASSWERNQPQHF
CDR3 DNA: TGTGCCAGCAGCTGGGAGCGCAATCAGCCCCAGCATTTT

J gene: TRBJ2-1
clone size: -
V gene: TRBV2
D gene: -
CDR3 protein: CASSPASTSNEQFF
CDR3 DNA: TGTGCCAGCAGTCCAGCGAGCACTAGCAATGAGCAGTTCTTC

J gene: TRBJ1-1
clone size: -
V gene: TRBV2
D gene: TRBD1
CDR3 protein: CASSEMDRGRTEAFF
CDR3 DNA: TGTGCCAGCAGTGAAATGGACAGGGGCAGGACTGAAGCTTTCTTT

J gene: TRBJ2-7
clone size: once
V gene: TRBV9
D gene: -
CDR3 protein: CASSPSGSYEQYF
CDR3 DNA: TGTGCCAGCAGCCCGAGCGGTTCCTACGAGCAGTACTTC

J gene: TRBJ1-1
clone size: once
V gene: TRBV19
D gene: TRBD1
CDR3 protein: CASSASGGADTEAFF
CDR3 DNA: TGTGCCAGTAGCGCCTCAGGGGGCGCCGACACTGAAGCTTTCTTT

J gene: TRBJ1-3
clone size: -
V gene: TRBV5-6
D gene: -
CDR3 protein: CASSQGWLAGNTIYF
CDR3 DNA: TGTGCCAGCAGCCAGGGTTGGCTCGCTGGAAACACCATATATTTT

J gene: TRBJ2-2
clone size: -
V gene: TRBV9
D gene: -
CDR3 protein: CASSRRGGPNTGELFF
CDR3 DNA: TGTGCCAGCAGCCGCAGAGGGGGTCCAAACACCGGGGAGCTGTTTTTT

J gene: TRBJ2-3
clone size: -
V gene: TRBV5-4
D gene: -
CDR3 protein: CASSLVAGASDTQYF
CDR3 DNA: TGTGCCAGCAGCTTGGTTGCAGGGGCCTCCGATACGCAGTATTTT

J gene: TRBJ1-2
clone size: -
V gene: TRBV28
D gene: -
CDR3 protein: CASRTRQGPLDYGYTF
CDR3 DNA: TGTGCCAGCAGAACTCGTCAGGGCCCATTAGACTATGGCTACACCTTC

J gene: TRBJ2-5
clone size: -
V gene: TRBV28
D gene: -
CDR3 protein: CASSPLANQETQYF
CDR3 DNA: TGTGCCAGCAGTCCCCTAGCGAACCAAGAGACCCAGTACTTC

J gene: TRBJ1-1
clone size: -
V gene: TRBV5-1
D gene: -
CDR3 protein: CASSLAGFLVGTEAFF
CDR3 DNA: TGCGCCAGCAGCTTGGCCGGGTTCCTGGTAGGCACTGAAGCTTTCTTT

J gene: TRBJ1-5
clone size: few
V gene: TRBV28
D gene: -
CDR3 protein: CASRPGQANQPQHF
CDR3 DNA: TGTGCCAGCAGGCCTGGCCAGGCCAATCAGCCCCAGCATTTT

J gene: TRBJ1-2
clone size: -
V gene: TRBV6-4
D gene: TRBD1
CDR3 protein: CASSDSGRQGSYGYTF
CDR3 DNA: TGTGCCAGCAGTGACTCAGGGAGACAGGGAAGCTATGGCTACACCTTC

J gene: TRBJ1-4
clone size: -
V gene: TRBV10-3
D gene: TRBD1
CDR3 protein: CAIRSSTGGDEKLFF
CDR3 DNA: TGTGCCATCAGATCTTCGACAGGGGGCGATGAAAAACTGTTTTTT

J gene: TRBJ2-7
clone size: -
V gene: TRBV4-1
D gene: TRBD1
CDR3 protein: CASSQVPGQGVYEQYF
CDR3 DNA: TGCGCCAGCAGCCAAGTACCGGGACAGGGGGTTTACGAGCAGTACTTC

J gene: TRBJ1-5
clone size: -
V gene: TRBV10-1
D gene: -
CDR3 protein: CASKDSSNRRDLGQPQHF
CDR3 DNA: TGCGCCAGCAAAGACTCTTCTAACAGACGGGACTTGGGGCAGCCCCAGCATTTT

J gene: TRBJ1-2
clone size: -
V gene: TRBV2
D gene: -
CDR3 protein: CASSVGRVYGYTF
CDR3 DNA: TGTGCCAGCAGCGTGGGGCGCGTATATGGCTACACCTTC

J gene: TRBJ1-1
clone size: -
V gene: TRBV3-1/TRBV3-2
D gene: -
CDR3 protein: CASSQTGGTSAFF
CDR3 DNA: TGTGCCAGCAGCCAAACTGGGGGGACGTCAGCTTTCTTT

J gene: TRBJ1-2
clone size: -
V gene: TRBV28
D gene: TRBD1
CDR3 protein: CASSPPKGAGNGYTF
CDR3 DNA: TGTGCCAGCAGTCCACCTAAGGGGGCGGGGAATGGCTACACCTTC

J gene: TRBJ2-2
clone size: once
V gene: TRBV7-2
D gene: -
CDR3 protein: CASSLRAAGNTGELFF
CDR3 DNA: TGTGCCAGCAGCCTACGAGCGGCGGGGAACACCGGGGAGCTGTTTTTT

J gene: TRBJ1-5
clone size: -
V gene: TRBV2
D gene: -
CDR3 protein: CASSREGLSNQPQHF
CDR3 DNA: TGTGCCAGCAGTCGGGAGGGCTTGAGCAATCAGCCCCAGCATTTT

J gene: TRBJ1-2
clone size: -
V gene: TRBV9
D gene: TRBD1
CDR3 protein: CASSRTGRLNYGYTF
CDR3 DNA: TGTGCCAGCAGCCGGACAGGCCGACTAAACTATGGCTACACCTTC

J gene: TRBJ2-3
clone size: -
V gene: TRBV27
D gene: -
CDR3 protein: CASSSPHGGRTTDTQYF
CDR3 DNA: TGTGCCAGCAGTTCGCCCCATGGAGGCCGAACCACAGATACGCAGTATTTT

J gene: TRBJ1-3
clone size: -
V gene: TRBV28
D gene: TRBD1
CDR3 protein: CASSSRDRGRLTSGNTIYF
CDR3 DNA: TGTGCCAGCAGTAGCCGGGACAGGGGCCGACTCACCTCTGGAAACACCATATATTTT

J gene: TRBJ2-7
clone size: once
V gene: TRBV6-5
D gene: TRBD2
CDR3 protein: CASSYSASGRGEQYF
CDR3 DNA: TGTGCCAGCAGTTACTCCGCTAGCGGGAGGGGCGAGCAGTACTTC

J gene: TRBJ2-5
clone size: once
V gene: TRBV3-1/TRBV3-2
D gene: -
CDR3 protein: CASSQGQARTQYF
CDR3 DNA: TGTGCCAGCAGCCAAGGCCAAGCCCGGACCCAGTACTTC

J gene: TRBJ1-2
clone size: once
V gene: TRBV12-3/TRBV12-4
D gene: TRBD1
CDR3 protein: CASSQGVYGYTF
CDR3 DNA: TGTGCCAGCAGCCAGGGGGTATACGGCTACACCTTC

J gene: TRBJ2-1
clone size: -
V gene: TRBV7-2
D gene: TRBD2
CDR3 protein: CASGLAGGPDEQFF
CDR3 DNA: TGTGCCAGCGGCCTAGCGGGAGGGCCAGATGAGCAGTTCTTC

J gene: TRBJ1-2
clone size: -
V gene: TRBV30
D gene: -
CDR3 protein: CAWSVQGSNYGYTF
CDR3 DNA: TGTGCCTGGAGTGTACAGGGATCTAACTATGGCTACACCTTC

J gene: TRBJ2-4
clone size: -
V gene: TRBV28
D gene: -
CDR3 protein: CASSPTPGEAKNIQYF
CDR3 DNA: TGTGCCAGCAGTCCCACCCCGGGGGAAGCCAAAAACATTCAGTACTTC

J gene: TRBJ1-3
clone size: -
V gene: TRBV19
D gene: TRBD1
CDR3 protein: CASSTRQGADEMGNTIYF
CDR3 DNA: TGTGCCAGTAGTACCCGACAGGGGGCAGACGAAATGGGAAACACCATATATTTT

J gene: TRBJ2-3
clone size: once
V gene: TRBV5-6
D gene: -
CDR3 protein: CASSLRDSASTDTQYF
CDR3 DNA: TGTGCCAGCAGCTTGAGGGATAGCGCTAGCACAGATACGCAGTATTTT

J gene: TRBJ2-7
clone size: -
V gene: TRBV5-1
D gene: -
CDR3 protein: CASSLNYLPYEQYF
CDR3 DNA: TGCGCCAGCAGCTTAAACTACCTCCCCTACGAGCAGTACTTC

J gene: TRBJ2-7
clone size: -
V gene: TRBV19
D gene: -
CDR3 protein: CASSQSRESYEQYF
CDR3 DNA: TGTGCCAGTAGTCAATCCAGGGAATCCTACGAGCAGTACTTC

J gene: TRBJ2-3
clone size: -
V gene: TRBV6-1
D gene: -
CDR3 protein: CASSELDSRGFSTDTQYF
CDR3 DNA: TGTGCCAGCAGTGAATTGGACAGTCGGGGTTTTTCCACAGATACGCAGTATTTT

J gene: TRBJ2-1
clone size: -
V gene: TRBV9
D gene: TRBD2
CDR3 protein: CASSVLLAGGYNEQFF
CDR3 DNA: TGTGCCAGCAGCGTCCTACTAGCGGGGGGTTACAATGAGCAGTTCTTC

J gene: TRBJ2-2
clone size: -
V gene: TRBV7-8
D gene: TRBD2
CDR3 protein: CASSLARGAPGTGELFF
CDR3 DNA: TGTGCCAGCAGCTTAGCGCGGGGGGCCCCGGGCACCGGGGAGCTGTTTTTT